This entry is about one TCR beta chain. Its antigen is unknown. The germline V and J ends were trimmed by 4 bases and 9 bases, with 11 bases remaining between them. This CDR3 comprises 12 residues. CDR1 LNHDA and CDR2 SQIVND come from the germline V gene (reference sequence). This entry comes from a study of cytomegalovirus exposure and HLA in healthy donors. Study observations and caveats: Most TCRs appeared rarely, but some public TCRs recurred in many donors. Researchers reported in a later analysis that common viral pathogens appeared linked to several top clusters.

With 60 Vbeta and 13 Jbeta primers, the PCR was carried out. Repertoires were generated with immunoSEQ multiplex PCR, while TCRdb's copy carries only in-frame clones and drops some. The sample has about 110,000 clones; about two thirds are singletons. The origin of this receptor is a boy between 5 and 17 years old in good health and CMV-seronegative. Sequenced material: PBMCs. This rearrangement joins TRBV19 to TRBJ2-3; maybe TRBD2 (5 bases). This CDR3 reads CASSTLGGTQYF. The CDR3 bases are TGTGCCAGTAGTACGCTAGGAGGCACGCAGTATTTT.